This TCR beta chain appears in the sequencing data of a study of shared clonotypes between healthy human individuals. About this clone: The target antigen is unknown.

Sequenced by immunoSEQ multiplex PCR; TCRdb stores in-frame clones only, minus some. The data contain roughly 2 million clones, roughly 95% of them singletons. Points from the study as a whole: Memory subsets generally showed lower estimated richness than naive subsets.

This CDR3 spans 16 amino acids. Trimming shortened V by 2 bases and J by 1 base, and 14 bases separated the two germline ends. Germline CDR1 and CDR2: MGHDK and SYGVNS. The source material was naive CD4+ T cells sorted from blood. The subset here: CD45RA+ positively selected. The sequence came from a man aged 18 to 35 in good health. This chain joins TRBV25-1 and TRBJ1-1; D unclear. The CDR3 region has the DNA TGTGCCAGCAGTGAAGGGTCGGGTCGGGCGAACACTGAAGCTTTCTTT. Its protein product is CASSEGSGRANTEAFF.